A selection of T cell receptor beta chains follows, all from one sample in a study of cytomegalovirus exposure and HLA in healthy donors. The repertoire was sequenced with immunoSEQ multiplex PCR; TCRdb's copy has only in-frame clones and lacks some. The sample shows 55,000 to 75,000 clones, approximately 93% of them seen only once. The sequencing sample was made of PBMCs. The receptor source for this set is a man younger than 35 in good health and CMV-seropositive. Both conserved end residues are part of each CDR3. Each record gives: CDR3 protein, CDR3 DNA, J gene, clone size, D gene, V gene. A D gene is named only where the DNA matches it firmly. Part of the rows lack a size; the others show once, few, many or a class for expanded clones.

CASSQDRTSYNEQFF TGCGCCAGCAGCCAAGATCGGACATCCTACAATGAGCAGTTCTTC TRBJ2-1 - - TRBV4-3
CASSDSAGGSTDTQYF TGTGCCAGCAGTGACTCGGCGGGAGGGAGCACAGATACGCAGTATTTT TRBJ2-3 - TRBD2 TRBV6-4
CASSQGVGTATYEQYF TGTGCCAGCAGCCAGGGAGTCGGGACAGCAACCTACGAGCAGTACTTC TRBJ2-7 - TRBD1 TRBV5-4
CACATGHGETQYF TGTGCCTGTGCCACAGGGCATGGGGAGACCCAGTACTTC TRBJ2-5 - - TRBV30
CASSVAPRDTEAFF TGTGCCAGCAGCGTAGCTCCCAGGGACACTGAAGCTTTCTTT TRBJ1-1 - - TRBV9
CASRPLTGPSSYEQYF TGTGCCAGCAGACCCCTTACAGGGCCGAGCTCCTACGAGCAGTACTTC TRBJ2-7 - - TRBV2
CASGPQGIGGYTF TGTGCCAGCGGCCCCCAGGGTATTGGCGGCTACACCTTC TRBJ1-2 - - TRBV28
CAWNLLAGGETQYF TGTGCCTGGAACCTACTAGCGGGAGGGGAGACCCAGTACTTC TRBJ2-5 - TRBD2 TRBV30
CSAGRDYEQYF TGCAGTGCTGGCAGGGACTACGAGCAGTACTTC TRBJ2-7 - - TRBV20-1
CSVDAGKGHYGYTF TGCAGCGTTGATGCAGGGAAGGGGCACTATGGCTACACCTTC TRBJ1-2 - - TRBV29-1
CSIVAEEQYF TGCAGTATTGTAGCGGAGGAGCAGTACTTC TRBJ2-7 - - TRBV20-1
CASRRDRGTDTQYF TGTGCCAGCAGACGGGACAGGGGCACAGATACGCAGTATTTT TRBJ2-3 - TRBD1 TRBV5-4
CASSPPGLQETQYF TGTGCCAGCAGTCCCCCGGGACTACAAGAGACCCAGTACTTC TRBJ2-5 - TRBD2 TRBV6-1
CASSLSGGEQYF TGTGCCAGCAGCTTAAGCGGGGGCGAGCAGTACTTC TRBJ2-7 - TRBD2 TRBV7-9
CAWSVQGAFTEAFF TGTGCCTGGAGTGTGCAAGGGGCTTTTACTGAAGCTTTCTTT TRBJ1-1 - - TRBV30
CASSERGGTDTQYF TGTGCCAGCAGTGAGCGGGGGGGCACAGATACGCAGTATTTT TRBJ2-3 - TRBD2 TRBV6-4
CASREAGVGYNSPLHF TGTGCCAGCAGAGAGGCAGGGGTAGGCTATAATTCACCCCTCCACTTT TRBJ1-6 - - TRBV5-6
CASSENGGLPYEQYF TGTGCCAGCAGCGAGAACGGCGGCCTTCCTTACGAGCAGTACTTC TRBJ2-7 - - TRBV7-2
CASSLVGAGGLETQYF TGTGCCAGCAGCTTGGTTGGGGCGGGGGGGCTAGAGACCCAGTACTTC TRBJ2-5 - TRBD2 TRBV5-6
CASSPRSSGGPATGELFF TGTGCCAGCAGTCCCCGGAGTAGCGGGGGACCAGCCACCGGGGAGCTGTTTTTT TRBJ2-2 - TRBD2 TRBV27
CASSRQGLVVSGNTIYF TGCGCCAGCAGCCGGCAGGGTCTAGTAGTGTCTGGAAACACCATATATTTT TRBJ1-3 - - TRBV4-1
CASIYRGHEQYF TGTGCCAGTATCTACAGGGGCCACGAGCAGTACTTC TRBJ2-7 - TRBD1 TRBV19
CASSYGGGANYGYTF TGTGCCAGCAGTTACGGGGGGGGCGCGAACTATGGCTACACCTTC TRBJ1-2 - - TRBV6-5
CSVAGIGTNEKLFF TGCAGCGTTGCAGGGATCGGGACTAATGAAAAACTGTTTTTT TRBJ1-4 - - TRBV29-1
CASSDPFHQPQHF TGTGCCAGCAGTGACCCGTTCCATCAGCCCCAGCATTTT TRBJ1-5 - - TRBV6-1
CASSQVLYSYNSPLHF TGCGCCAGCAGCCAAGTACTTTACTCCTATAATTCACCCCTCCACTTT TRBJ1-6 - - TRBV4-1
CASSPQGAGELFF TGTGCCAGCAGCCCACAGGGTGCCGGGGAGCTGTTTTTT TRBJ2-2 - - TRBV6-5
CASSLKGTVDTQYF TGTGCCAGCTCACTAAAGGGGACAGTAGATACGCAGTATTTT TRBJ2-3 - TRBD1 TRBV18
CASSPGGMGEQYF TGTGCCAGCTCGCCAGGGGGTATGGGCGAGCAGTACTTC TRBJ2-7 - TRBD1 TRBV6-1
CASSLGQVLEAFF TGTGCCAGCAGCTTAGGACAGGTACTCGAAGCTTTCTTT TRBJ1-1 - - TRBV7-9
CASRGGQGVHYGYTF TGTGCCAGCAGGGGGGGGCAGGGCGTTCACTATGGCTACACCTTC TRBJ1-2 - - TRBV2
CASSLLAGSSYNEQFF TGTGCCAGCAGTTTGTTAGCGGGGAGCTCCTACAATGAGCAGTTCTTC TRBJ2-1 - TRBD2 TRBV27
CASSLPGYDTQYF TGTGCCAGCAGCTTACCGGGGTATGATACGCAGTATTTT TRBJ2-3 - - TRBV7-9
CAWSVGGVTEAFF TGTGCCTGGAGTGTAGGGGGGGTCACTGAAGCTTTCTTT TRBJ1-1 once - TRBV30
CASSLDRLAGLSSYNEQFF TGTGCCAGCAGCCTGGACAGACTAGCGGGTTTGAGCTCCTACAATGAGCAGTTCTTC TRBJ2-1 - TRBD2 TRBV5-5
CASSLYGIRIVNTEAFF TGTGCCAGCAGTTTATACGGGATTCGGATTGTGAACACTGAAGCTTTCTTT TRBJ1-1 - - TRBV28
CASTSGQFYGYTF TGTGCCAGTACCTCAGGACAGTTCTATGGCTACACCTTC TRBJ1-2 - - TRBV19
CASSSRLNGDEQYF TGTGCCAGCAGCTCCCGACTAAATGGAGACGAGCAGTACTTC TRBJ2-7 - - TRBV7-9
CASRGRPHNEQFF TGTGCCAGCAGGGGGCGTCCGCACAATGAGCAGTTCTTC TRBJ2-1 - - TRBV27
CASSPSGTGYGYTF TGTGCCAGCAGCCCCTCCGGGACAGGCTATGGCTACACCTTC TRBJ1-2 - TRBD1 TRBV11-3
CASSLMTGGAYEQYF TGTGCCAGCAGCTTAATGACAGGGGGCGCCTACGAGCAGTACTTC TRBJ2-7 - TRBD1 TRBV7-2
CASSEEGINYGYTF TGTGCCAGCAGTGAGGAGGGGATCAACTATGGCTACACCTTC TRBJ1-2 - - TRBV2
CASSLERTSTDTQYF TGTGCCAGCAGCTTGGAAAGGACATCCACAGATACGCAGTATTTT TRBJ2-3 - - TRBV5-5
CASSWTGSGYQETQYF TGTGCCAGCAGCTGGACAGGGAGTGGGTATCAAGAGACCCAGTACTTC TRBJ2-5 - TRBD1 TRBV5-6
CAWRLERRNTEAFF TGTGCCTGGAGGTTGGAGCGGAGAAACACTGAAGCTTTCTTT TRBJ1-1 - - TRBV30
CASSQKIQGWETQYF TGTGCCAGCAGCCAGAAAATACAGGGCTGGGAGACCCAGTACTTC TRBJ2-5 - - TRBV11-2
CAWSTGGGDTGELFF TGTGCCTGGAGTACGGGAGGAGGGGACACCGGGGAGCTGTTTTTT TRBJ2-2 - TRBD2 TRBV30
CASSFETYNSPLHF TGTGCCAGCAGTTTTGAGACATATAATTCACCCCTCCACTTT TRBJ1-6 - - TRBV27
CASSSPGTSVYGYTF TGTGCCAGCAGCTCCCCCGGGACAAGCGTCTATGGCTACACCTTC TRBJ1-2 - - TRBV7-8
CASSDRGPQQPQHF TGTGCCAGTAGTGACAGGGGGCCGCAACAGCCCCAGCATTTT TRBJ1-5 - TRBD1 TRBV19
CASTGAYGYTF TGTGCCAGCACAGGGGCCTATGGCTACACCTTC TRBJ1-2 - - TRBV6-5
CASSLGGDNTGELFF TGTGCCAGCAGCTTAGGAGGGGACAACACCGGGGAGCTGTTTTTT TRBJ2-2 - - TRBV7-3
CASSQDVSRGIGSNQPQHF TGCGCCAGCAGCCAAGACGTTAGCAGGGGTATAGGTAGCAATCAGCCCCAGCATTTT TRBJ1-5 - - TRBV4-3